A selection of T cell receptor beta chains follows, all from one sample in a study of blood T cells in healthy people across ages. Each CDR3 protein is one row after TCRdb ran MiXCR on the 5' RACE reads. The sample has under 800,000 distinct CDR3 sequences; around 40% are singletons. The sequenced sample was blood. All receptors derive from a woman aged 55-69 years in good health. Both conserved end residues are part of each CDR3. Fields, in order: D gene, J gene, V gene, clone size, CDR3 protein, CDR3 DNA. D genes are given only for firm matches. Where a row states a size, it is once, few, many or the class of an expanded clone; other rows omit it.

>.|TRBJ2-7|TRBV12-3/TRBV12-4|.
CASSFQRAGYEQYF
TGTGCCAGCAGTTTCCAGAGAGCGGGCTACGAGCAGTACTTC
>.|TRBJ1-2|TRBV21-1|.
CASSKPEVPGYTF
TGTGCCAGCAGCAAACCAGAGGTCCCGGGCTACACCTTC
>.|TRBJ2-1|TRBV6-1|.
CASRETVEQFF
TGTGCCAGCAGAGAAACAGTAGAGCAGTTCTTC
>TRBD2|TRBJ2-7|TRBV28|.
CASSFQTAGARNEQYF
TGTGCCAGCAGTTTCCAAACAGCGGGAGCTAGGAACGAGCAGTACTTC
>.|TRBJ1-2|TRBV4-2|once
CASSQEGTIPNYGYTF
TGTGCCAGCAGCCAAGAGGGGACAATCCCTAACTATGGCTACACCTTC
>TRBD1|TRBJ2-3|TRBV20-1|.
CSAHRGETDTQYF
TGCAGTGCCCACAGGGGTGAGACAGATACGCAGTATTTT
>TRBD2|TRBJ2-5|TRBV7-6|few
CASSYPGLAGVETQYF
TGTGCCAGCAGCTACCCGGGACTAGCGGGGGTGGAGACCCAGTACTTC
>TRBD1|TRBJ2-5|TRBV6-5|many
CASRMGQGTQETQYF
TGTGCCAGCAGAATGGGACAGGGAACACAAGAGACCCAGTACTTC
>.|TRBJ2-7|TRBV3-1|few
CASSQAGTVGEQYF
TGTGCCAGCAGCCAAGCGGGGACCGTAGGGGAGCAGTACTTC
>TRBD2|TRBJ2-7|TRBV10-1|.
CASSAAGGPYEQYF
TGCGCCAGCAGTGCAGCGGGGGGGCCCTACGAGCAGTACTTC
>.|TRBJ2-1|TRBV2|few
CATTTRNEQFF
TGTGCCACCACCACGAGAAATGAGCAGTTCTTC
>TRBD2|TRBJ2-3|TRBV24-1|.
CATSDLHSGKGADTQYF
TGTGCCACCAGTGATTTGCACAGCGGGAAAGGTGCAGATACGCAGTATTTT
>TRBD2|TRBJ2-3|TRBV5-1|few
CASSVLSSGSSTDTQYF
TGCGCCAGCAGCGTCCTTTCTAGCGGGAGTAGCACAGATACGCAGTATTTT
>.|TRBJ2-6|TRBV27|many
CASSPFPLNSGANVLTF
TGTGCCAGCAGTCCTTTCCCTCTTAACTCTGGGGCCAACGTCCTGACTTTC
>.|TRBJ2-5|TRBV6-5|.
CASSYWGGAINEQYF
TGTGCCAGCAGTTACTGGGGAGGAGCTATCAATGAGCAGTACTTC
>.|TRBJ1-1|TRBV7-3|few
CASSLAVMNTEAFF
TGTGCCAGCAGCTTGGCGGTCATGAACACTGAAGCTTTCTTT